One sample yielded the 25 T cell receptor beta chains listed below, sequenced in a study of T cells in Graves' hyperthyroidism and ophthalmopathy. TCR beta CDR3 regions were amplified from RNA. A first-round RT-PCR of the TCR CDR3 used the HTBI primer set. TCRdb called the multiplex PCR reads again in MiXCR, with one record for every CDR3 protein. The sample yields some 500,000 distinct CDR3 sequences, around an eighth seen once. Sequencing was done on a sample of blood. These receptors all stem from a woman between 18 and 29 years old with Graves' hyperthyroidism.

At least ten counts were recorded for this clonotype. This chain joins TRBV5-1 and TRBJ2-3; D unresolved. This CDR3 has 15 residues. Germline CDR1 SGHRS, CDR2 YFSETQ. The V gene lost 2 bases and the J gene lost 0 bases, with 10 bases spanning the gap. CDR3 nucleotides: TGCGCCAGCAGCTTCTTAGACATCAGCACAGATACGCAGTATTTT. Protein: CASSFLDISTDTQYF.

This clonotype was seen ten or more times. The V gene is TRBV2, the J gene TRBJ2-1; D gene uncertain. The V end was cut by 6 bases, the J end by 8 bases, with 11 bases between. Germline V gene lookup returns CDR1 SNHLY and CDR2 FYNNEI. This CDR3 region has 12 residues. The CDR3 DNA reads TGTGCCAGCAGGGCCTTCAATCATGAGCAGTTCTTC. It is translated as CASRAFNHEQFF.

This clonotype was counted a few times. The chain recombines TRBV5-5 with TRBJ1-2; 7 bases agree with TRBD1. From germline, CDR1 is SGHKS and CDR2 YYEKEE (reference sequence). The CDR3 runs to 16 residues. J lost 3 bases, V lost 2 bases, and 10 bases had no gene match. CDR3 residues: CASSFDRTGRHYGYTF. As DNA, the CDR3 is TGTGCCAGCAGCTTTGACCGGACAGGCCGACACTATGGCTACACCTTC.

The chain employs TRBV5-1 and TRBJ1-1; TRBD1 is a possible D gene (6 bases). There are 15 residues in the CDR3. Trimming took 4 bases from V and 3 from J, leaving 16 bases between them. The germline gives CDR1 SGHRS, CDR2 YFSETQ. The CDR3 region has the DNA TGCGCCAGCAGCGCAAGAACAGGGCGTGACACTGAAGCTTTCTTT. Protein: CASSARTGRDTEAFF.

This clonotype came up many times. The chain has TRBV2 and TRBJ1-5; D ambiguous. CDR1 and CDR2 (germline): SNHLY, FYNNEI. The CDR3 sequence is 15 residues long. V dropped 3 bases and J dropped 3 bases, with 12 bases sitting between them. This CDR3 reads CASSDRKKFNQPQHF. The DNA for the CDR3 is TGTGCCAGCAGTGATCGGAAAAAGTTCAATCAGCCCCAGCATTTT. Combining the CDR3 with reference TRBV2 and TRBJ1-5 gives the whole variable domain EPEVTQTPSHQVTQMGQEVILRCVPISNHLYFYWYRQILGQKVEFLVSFYNNEISEKSEIFDDQFSVERPDGSNFTLKIRSTKLEDSAMYFCASSDRKKFNQPQHFGDGTRLSIL.

Many counts were recorded for this clonotype. The gene calls are TRBV20-1 and TRBJ1-3; D is ambiguous. The CDR3 consists of 16 residues. Germline assignment: CDR1 DFQATT and CDR2 SNEGSKA (reference sequence). Trimming pared 0 bases from V and 0 bases from J, leaving 12 bases between. The CDR3 DNA is TGCAGTGCTAGAGAAGGAGTATCACCCTCTGGAAACACCATATATTTT. Protein sequence: CSAREGVSPSGNTIYF.

Ten or more counts support this clonotype. The rearrangement links TRBV6-1 to TRBJ2-5; 11 nucleotides line up with TRBD2. After removal of 6 bases from V and 2 bases from J, the junction contained 8 bases not matched to a gene. Per the germline V gene, CDR1 is MNHNS and CDR2 is SASEGT. The CDR3 loop spans 16 amino acids. CDR3 residues: CASSLAGGLRQETQYF. As DNA, the CDR3 is TGTGCCAGCAGCTTAGCGGGAGGGCTTAGGCAAGAGACCCAGTACTTC.

The chain carries TRBV4-1 and TRBJ1-4; a weak D match, TRBD1 (5 bases). CDR3 length equals 15 residues. Germline CDR1 is MGHRA and CDR2 is YSYEKL. V was pared by 5 bases and J by 0 bases, with 10 bases between. CDR3 sequence: CASSSQQATNEKLFF. In nucleotides, the CDR3 is TGCGCCAGCAGCTCACAACAGGCAACTAATGAAAAACTGTTTTTT.

The chain has TRBV7-4 and TRBJ2-7; TRBD2 agrees at 8 bases. V lost 5 bases, J lost 4 bases, and 16 bases stayed unmatched. The CDR3 consists of 17 residues. Looked up from germline, CDR1 is SGHVT and CDR2 is SQSDAQ. The CDR3 DNA follows: TGTGCCAGCAGCCACTGGGGGGGACTAGTAGTTGGGTACGAGCAGTACGTC. Amino acid sequence: CASSHWGGLVVGYEQYV.

Only one count was recorded for this clonotype. The chain has TRBV12-3 or TRBV12-4 and TRBJ1-2; D is uncertain. This CDR3 has 13 amino acids. V was shortened by 4 bases and J by 3 bases, with 9 bases between the two germline ends. The DNA for the CDR3 is TGTGCCAGCAGTTCCAACCACTACTATGGCTACACCTTC. Protein sequence: CASSSNHYYGYTF.

The table lists this clonotype with a few counts. This sequence joins TRBV7-9 and TRBJ1-1; a weak D match, TRBD1 (5 bases). V gave up 5 bases and J gave up 4 bases, with 20 bases separating them. The germline V gene encodes CDR1 SEHNR and CDR2 FQNEAQ (reference sequence). The CDR3 extends over 16 amino acids. This CDR3 reads CASSLGTETGGTEAFF. DNA for the CDR3: TGTGCCAGCAGCCTCGGGACCGAGACGGGGGGCACTGAAGCTTTCTTT.

The J gene is TRBJ1-4, the V gene TRBV2; D call uncertain. V lost 4 bases, J lost 6 bases, and 6 bases lay in between. The CDR3 runs 12 residues. Germline lookup yields CDR1 SNHLY and CDR2 FYNNEI. The CDR3 DNA reads as TGTGCCAGCAGTGTCGGAGATGAAAAACTGTTTTTT. Protein: CASSVGDEKLFF.

This clonotype was observed a few times. This sequence joins TRBV19 and TRBJ1-5; D remains ambiguous. V lost 5 bases and J 7 bases, leaving 9 bases between the germline ends. Germline V gene lookup returns CDR1 LNHDA and CDR2 SQIVND (reference sequence). The CDR3 loop spans 12 amino acids. In nucleotides, the CDR3 is TGTGCCAGTAGTTGGCGTCTCCAGCCCCAGCATTTT. Translation gives CASSWRLQPQHF. The complete variable domain, with remaining parts taken from reference TRBV19 and TRBJ1-5, reads DGGITQSPKYLFRKEGQNVTLSCEQNLNHDAMYWYRQDPGQGLRLIYYSQIVNDFQKGDIAEGYSVSREKKESFPLTVTSAQKNPTAFYLCASSWRLQPQHFGDGTRLSIL.

The table lists this clonotype with many counts. The V gene is TRBV3-1, the J gene TRBJ1-1, with TRBD1 as a possible D gene (6 bases). The CDR3 spans 17 residues. Germline V lookup: CDR1 LGHDT, CDR2 YNNKEL (reference sequence). Trimming took 0 bases from V and 6 from J, leaving 20 bases between them. The CDR3 here is CASSQETTLGASAEAFF. DNA for the CDR3: TGTGCCAGCAGCCAAGAAACCACATTGGGGGCATCAGCTGAAGCTTTCTTT.

At least ten counts were recorded for this clonotype. The chain is built from TRBV6-5 and TRBJ1-1, with D possibly TRBD1 on 5 matching bases. The CDR3 runs 13 residues. Trimming took off 2 bases at V and 5 bases at J, with 9 bases between the two ends. Germline-derived CDR1 and CDR2 are MNHEY and SVGAGI. CDR3 residues: CASSYTWGTEAFF. The CDR3 coding sequence is TGTGCCAGCAGTTACACCTGGGGGACTGAAGCTTTCTTT.

This clonotype was picked up many times. The chain is built from TRBV18 and TRBJ1-3; D unclear. The germline V gene has CDR1 KGHSH and CDR2 LQKENI. The CDR3 has 15 residues. The V end lost 2 bases, the J end lost 0 bases, and 8 bases lay between the germline ends. CDR3 loop: CASSPSRSSGNTIYF. CDR3 nucleotide sequence: TGTGCCAGCTCACCATCCAGGTCCTCTGGAAACACCATATATTTT.

This clonotype was observed a few times. V and J are TRBV4-1 and TRBJ1-3; D uncertain. The CDR3 covers 13 residues. From germline, CDR1 is MGHRA and CDR2 YSYEKL. The V and J ends lost 6 bases and 0 bases respectively, with 6 bases between them. CDR3 coding DNA: TGCGCCAGCAGAGCTAGCTCTGGAAACACCATATATTTT. This sequence encodes CASRASSGNTIYF.

This rearrangement joins TRBV27 to TRBJ1-1; D remains ambiguous. This CDR3 region has 15 residues. Germline CDR1 and CDR2: MNHEY and SMNVEV (reference sequence). V shed 6 bases and J shed 11 bases, with 25 bases lying between them. The CDR3 DNA reads TGTGCCAGCAGCTTAAACCCAGACGGAAGGGAAGTTGCTTTCTTT. Translated, it gives CASSLNPDGREVAFF.

This clonotype was counted at least ten times. The chain has TRBV11-2 and TRBJ2-7; 16 bases map to TRBD2. Germline-derived CDR1 and CDR2 are SGHAT and FQNNGV. With V trimmed by 1 base and J by 2 bases, 5 bases remained unmatched. This CDR3 has 18 amino acids. CDR3 sequence reads: CASSLGGLAGGATYEQYV. Here the CDR3 DNA reads TGTGCCAGCAGCTTAGGGGGACTAGCGGGAGGGGCTACCTACGAGCAGTACGTC.

This clonotype was recorded many times. V is TRBV3-1 and J is TRBJ2-5; 9 nucleotides line up with TRBD1. The CDR3 extends over 16 amino acids. CDR1 LGHDT and CDR2 YNNKEL come from the germline V gene (reference sequence). Unmatched junction bases numbered 4, after V lost 1 base and J lost 1 base. The CDR3 DNA is TGTGCCAGCAGCCAAGCCGGGACAGGGACCCAAGAGACCCAGTACTTC. Residues: CASSQAGTGTQETQYF.

This clonotype was detected ten times or more. This chain joins TRBV27 and TRBJ2-2, with TRBD1 as a possible D gene (5 bases). The germline CDR1 and CDR2 sequences are MNHEY and SMNVEV (reference sequence). The CDR3 totals 13 residues. V lost 5 bases, J lost 1 base, and 5 bases lay in between. CDR3 sequence: CASSTGNTGELFF. DNA for the CDR3: TGTGCCAGCAGTACAGGGAACACCGGGGAGCTGTTTTTT.

This chain connects TRBV20-1 to TRBJ2-5, with 7 positions matching TRBD1. Per germline, CDR1 DFQATT and CDR2 SNEGSKA (reference sequence). The V and J ends lost 6 bases and 1 base, in that order; junction bases with no gene match: 5. This CDR3 comprises 13 residues. The DNA for the CDR3 is TGCAGTGCAGAGGGGGCATTCCAAGAGACCCAGTACTTC. Amino acids: CSAEGAFQETQYF.

This clonotype occurred once. A much bigger clone sits one base away, suggesting this may be a read error. The chain employs TRBV7-8 and TRBJ2-5, with TRBD2 as a possible D gene (6 bases). CDR1 SGHVS and CDR2 FQNEAQ come from the germline V gene. The CDR3 covers 14 residues. The CDR3 spells CVSSRGGASETQYF. The DNA for the CDR3 is TGTGTCAGCTCCCGGGGCGGGGCCTCGGAGACCCAGTACTTC.

V usage is TRBV27 and J usage is TRBJ2-7; D is uncertain. Trimming shortened V by 2 bases and J by 2 bases, and 13 bases separated the two germline ends. This CDR3 has 15 residues. CDR1 and CDR2 from the germline V gene are MNHEY and SMNVEV (reference sequence). CDR3 amino acids: CASSLNGAETYEQYF. CDR3 bases: TGTGCCAGCAGTTTAAACGGTGCGGAAACCTACGAGCAGTACTTC.

The chain joins TRBV24-1 to TRBJ2-7; tentatively, D is TRBD1 (6 bases). Germline CDR1 and CDR2: KGHDR and SFDVKD. The CDR3 is 15 residues long. V was shortened by 5 bases and J by 2 bases, with 15 bases between the two germline ends. The CDR3 bases are TGTGCCACCAGTGTCGTCAGGGGTACGGCCTACGAGCAGTACGTC. Translating gives CATSVVRGTAYEQYV.